This T cell receptor (beta chain) stems from a study of blood T cell repertoires in COVID-19. Overall study: The United States, Italy and Spain supplied acute and convalescent COVID-19 samples. In each case, the material was cDNA or gDNA derived from T cells, B-cell-depleted T cells, or PBMCs.

Germline lookup yields CDR1 LNHDA and CDR2 SQIVND (reference sequence). The junction had 5 bases not matched to a gene; V was cut back by 3 bases and J by 2 bases. The CDR3 is 15 residues long. In the source study's methods: Quantification of nucleated cells was approximated via reference gene primer amplification. Using immunoSEQ multiplex PCR, the repertoire was profiled, and TCRdb retains in-frame clones only, with some absent. Clonal size and the V and J genes are those of that table, whereas D and trimming came from the DNA. The table has 50,000 to 75,000 clones, 80% to 95% seen once. This receptor was taken from a man between 65 and 85 years old with active COVID-19. The sequenced material came from peripheral blood. This chain links TRBV19 with TRBJ2-3; 7 bases fit TRBD2. The CDR3 DNA reads as TGTGCCAGTAGTATTCCGGGGGGAGTCACAGATACGCAGTATTTT. This encodes CASSIPGGVTDTQYF.